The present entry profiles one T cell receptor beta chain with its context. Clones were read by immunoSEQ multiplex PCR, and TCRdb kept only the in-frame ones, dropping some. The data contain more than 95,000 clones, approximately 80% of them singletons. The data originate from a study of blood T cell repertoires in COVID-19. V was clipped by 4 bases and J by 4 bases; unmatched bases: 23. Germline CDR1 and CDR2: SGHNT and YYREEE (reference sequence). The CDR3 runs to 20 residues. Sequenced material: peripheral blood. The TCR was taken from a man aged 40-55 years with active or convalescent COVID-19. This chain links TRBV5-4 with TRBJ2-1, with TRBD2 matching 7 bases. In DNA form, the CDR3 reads TGTGCCAGCAGCCCGGGACTATCGAGTGGTCTGTACCCCCCTTACAATGAGCAGTTCTTC. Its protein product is CASSPGLSSGLYPPYNEQFF.